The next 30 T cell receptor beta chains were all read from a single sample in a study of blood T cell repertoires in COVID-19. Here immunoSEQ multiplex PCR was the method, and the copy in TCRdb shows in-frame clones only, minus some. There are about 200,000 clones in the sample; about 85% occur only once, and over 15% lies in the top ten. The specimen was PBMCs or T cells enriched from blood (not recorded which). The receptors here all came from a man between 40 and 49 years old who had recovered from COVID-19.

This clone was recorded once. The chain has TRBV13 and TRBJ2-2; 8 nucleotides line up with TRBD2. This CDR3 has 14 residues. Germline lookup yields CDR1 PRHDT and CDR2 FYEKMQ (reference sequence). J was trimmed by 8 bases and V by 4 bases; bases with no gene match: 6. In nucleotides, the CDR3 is TGTGCCAGCAGCTCGAACAGCGGGAGAGGGGAGCTGTTTTTT. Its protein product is CASSSNSGRGELFF.

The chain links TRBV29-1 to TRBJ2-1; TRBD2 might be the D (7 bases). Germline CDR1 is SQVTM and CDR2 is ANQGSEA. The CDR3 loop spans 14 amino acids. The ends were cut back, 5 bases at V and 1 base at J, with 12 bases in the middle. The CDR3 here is CSVTGRGSYNEQFF. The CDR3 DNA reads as TGCAGCGTTACAGGGCGGGGGTCCTACAATGAGCAGTTCTTC.

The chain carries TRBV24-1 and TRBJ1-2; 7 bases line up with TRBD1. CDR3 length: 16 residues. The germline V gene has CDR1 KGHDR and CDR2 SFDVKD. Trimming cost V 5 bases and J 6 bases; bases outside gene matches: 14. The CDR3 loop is CATSGMLPGQQNGYTF. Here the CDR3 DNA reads TGTGCCACCAGTGGGATGCTGCCGGGACAGCAGAATGGCTACACCTTC.

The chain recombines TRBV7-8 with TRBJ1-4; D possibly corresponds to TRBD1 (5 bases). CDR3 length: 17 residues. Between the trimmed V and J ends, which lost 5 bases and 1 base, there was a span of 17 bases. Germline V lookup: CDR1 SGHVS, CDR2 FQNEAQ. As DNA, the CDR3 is TGTGCCAGCAGCCGCTCCAGGGTGATGGTAACTAATGAAAAACTGTTTTTT. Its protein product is CASSRSRVMVTNEKLFF. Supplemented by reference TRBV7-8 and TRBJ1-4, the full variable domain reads GAGVSQSPRYKVAKRGQDVALRCDPISGHVSLFWYQQALGQGPEFLTYFQNEAQLDKSGLPSDRFFAERPEGSVSTLKIQRTQQEDSAVYLCASSRSRVMVTNEKLFFGSGTQLSVL.

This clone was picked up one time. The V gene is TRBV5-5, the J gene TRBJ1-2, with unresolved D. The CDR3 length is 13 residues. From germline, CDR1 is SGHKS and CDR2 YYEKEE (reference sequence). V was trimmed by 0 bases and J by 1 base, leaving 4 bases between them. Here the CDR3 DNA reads TGTGCCAGCAGCTTGGCCCTTAACTATGGCTACACCTTC. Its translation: CASSLALNYGYTF.

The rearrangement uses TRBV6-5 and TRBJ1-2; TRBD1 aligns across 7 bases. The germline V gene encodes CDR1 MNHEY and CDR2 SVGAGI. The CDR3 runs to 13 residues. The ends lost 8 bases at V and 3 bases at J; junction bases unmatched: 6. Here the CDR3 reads CASQRTGDYGYTF. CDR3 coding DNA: TGTGCCAGCCAACGTACAGGGGACTATGGCTACACCTTC.

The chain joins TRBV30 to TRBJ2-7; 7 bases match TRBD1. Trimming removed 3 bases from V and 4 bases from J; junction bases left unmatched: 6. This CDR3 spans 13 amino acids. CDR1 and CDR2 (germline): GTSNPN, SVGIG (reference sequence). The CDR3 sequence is CAWSKTGSYEQYF. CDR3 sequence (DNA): TGTGCCTGGAGCAAGACAGGGTCATACGAGCAGTACTTC.

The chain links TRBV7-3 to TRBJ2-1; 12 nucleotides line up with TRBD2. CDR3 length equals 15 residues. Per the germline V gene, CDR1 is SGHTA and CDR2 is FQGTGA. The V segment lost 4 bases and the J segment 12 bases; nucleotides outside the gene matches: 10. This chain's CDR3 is CASSSSTSGSGGQFF. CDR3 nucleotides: TGTGCCAGCAGCTCATCGACTAGCGGGAGTGGGGGGCAGTTCTTC.

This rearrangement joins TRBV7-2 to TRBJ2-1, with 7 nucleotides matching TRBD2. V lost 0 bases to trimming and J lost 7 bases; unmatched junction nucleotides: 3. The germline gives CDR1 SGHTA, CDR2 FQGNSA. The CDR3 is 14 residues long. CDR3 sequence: CASSLAGGPNEQFF. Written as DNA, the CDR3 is TGTGCCAGCAGCTTAGCGGGAGGGCCTAATGAGCAGTTCTTC.

DNA of the CDR3: TGTGCCAGCAGTTACGGACAGGGAGACTACGAGCAGTACTTC. Protein sequence: CASSYGQGDYEQYF. V usage is TRBV6-5 and J usage is TRBJ2-7, with 8 bases fitting TRBD1. Germline assignment: CDR1 MNHEY and CDR2 SVGAGI. The CDR3 is 14 residues long. Trimming at V came to 2 bases and at J to 3 bases, leaving 3 bases not matched to a gene.

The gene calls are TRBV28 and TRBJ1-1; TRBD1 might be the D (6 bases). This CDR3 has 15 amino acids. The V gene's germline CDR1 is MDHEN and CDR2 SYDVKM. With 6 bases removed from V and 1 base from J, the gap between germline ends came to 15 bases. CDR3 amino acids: CASRVFGQQNTEAFF. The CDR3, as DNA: TGTGCCAGCAGGGTTTTTGGACAGCAGAACACTGAAGCTTTCTTT.

The CDR3 is CASSVAGSQETQYF. The CDR3 bases are TGTGCCAGCAGCGTAGCGGGGTCCCAAGAGACCCAGTACTTC. The chain links TRBV9 to TRBJ2-5; weak D call: TRBD2 (5 bases). This CDR3 has 14 residues. Germline V lookup: CDR1 SGDLS, CDR2 YYNGEE. The germline V and J ends were trimmed by 0 bases and 1 base, with 7 bases remaining between them.

The CDR3 loop is CASSSGQSSPEAFF. CDR3 coding DNA: TGTGCCAGCAGCTCCGGACAGTCTTCCCCTGAAGCTTTCTTT. The gene calls are TRBV5-6 and TRBJ1-1; perhaps TRBD1 as D (6 bases). The CDR3 covers 14 residues. Trimming left V 3 bases short and J 6 bases short, with 15 bases between. In germline, CDR1 is SGHDT, CDR2 YYEEEE.

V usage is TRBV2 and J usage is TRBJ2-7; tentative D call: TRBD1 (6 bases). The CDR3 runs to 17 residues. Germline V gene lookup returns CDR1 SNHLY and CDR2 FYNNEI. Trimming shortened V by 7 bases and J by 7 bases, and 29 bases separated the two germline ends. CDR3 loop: CASNLELPGAGALEQYF. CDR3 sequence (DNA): TGTGCCAGCAACTTGGAGCTCCCAGGTGCAGGGGCTTTGGAGCAGTACTTC.

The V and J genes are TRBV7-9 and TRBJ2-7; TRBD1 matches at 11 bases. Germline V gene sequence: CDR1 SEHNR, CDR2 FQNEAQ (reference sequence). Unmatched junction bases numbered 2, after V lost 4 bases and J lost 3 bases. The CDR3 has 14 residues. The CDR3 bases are TGTGCCAGCAGCTGGGACAGGGGGGACTACGAGCAGTACTTC. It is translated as CASSWDRGDYEQYF. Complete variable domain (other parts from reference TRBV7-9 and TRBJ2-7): DTGVSQNPRHKITKRGQNVTFRCDPISEHNRLYWYRQTLGQGPEFLTYFQNEAQLEKSRLLSDRFSAERPKGSFSTLEIQRTEQGDSAMYLCASSWDRGDYEQYFGPGTRLTVT.

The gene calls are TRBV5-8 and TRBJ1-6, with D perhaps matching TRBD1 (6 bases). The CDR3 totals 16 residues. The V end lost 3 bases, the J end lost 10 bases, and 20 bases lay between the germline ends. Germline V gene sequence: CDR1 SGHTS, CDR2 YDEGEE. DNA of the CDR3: TGTGCCAGCAGCTCGGTATACCAGACAGGCAGCTCACCCCTCCACTTT. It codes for CASSSVYQTGSSPLHF.

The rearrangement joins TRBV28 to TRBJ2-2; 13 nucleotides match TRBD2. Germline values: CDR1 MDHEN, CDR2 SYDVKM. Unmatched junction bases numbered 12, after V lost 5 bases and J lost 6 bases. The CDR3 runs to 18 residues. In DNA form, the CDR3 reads TGTGCCAGCAGTAGTCCGGGACTAGCGGGATTGAGAGCCGGGGAGCTGTTTTTT. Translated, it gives CASSSPGLAGLRAGELFF.

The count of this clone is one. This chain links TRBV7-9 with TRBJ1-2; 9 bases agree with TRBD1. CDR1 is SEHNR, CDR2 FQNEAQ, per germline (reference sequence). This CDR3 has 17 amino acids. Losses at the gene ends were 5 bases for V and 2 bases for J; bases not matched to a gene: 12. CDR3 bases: TGTGCCAGCAGCCGCTCGGGCGGACAGGGGTCAAACTATGGCTACACCTTC. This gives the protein CASSRSGGQGSNYGYTF.

CDR3 nucleotide sequence: TGTGCCACCAGCGCGAGGGCTTACTATGGCTACACCTTC. Translation: CATSARAYYGYTF. The rearrangement joins TRBV19 to TRBJ1-2, with D hard to call. The ends were cut back, 10 bases at V and 3 bases at J, with 15 bases in the middle. The germline V gene has CDR1 LNHDA and CDR2 SQIVND (reference sequence). The CDR3 has 13 residues.

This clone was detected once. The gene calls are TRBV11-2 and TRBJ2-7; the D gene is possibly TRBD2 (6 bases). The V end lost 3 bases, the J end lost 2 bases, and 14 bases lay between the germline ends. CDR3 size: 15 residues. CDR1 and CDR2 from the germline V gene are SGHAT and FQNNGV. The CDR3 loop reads CASSLGSGGAYEQYF. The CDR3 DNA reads TGTGCCAGCAGCTTGGGTAGCGGAGGCGCCTACGAGCAGTACTTC.

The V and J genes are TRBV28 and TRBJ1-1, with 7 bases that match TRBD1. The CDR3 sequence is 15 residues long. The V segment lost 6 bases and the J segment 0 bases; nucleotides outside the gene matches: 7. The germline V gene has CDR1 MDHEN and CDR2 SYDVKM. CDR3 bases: TGTGCCAGCAGGCCTACGGGACAGCTGAACACTGAAGCTTTCTTT. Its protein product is CASRPTGQLNTEAFF.

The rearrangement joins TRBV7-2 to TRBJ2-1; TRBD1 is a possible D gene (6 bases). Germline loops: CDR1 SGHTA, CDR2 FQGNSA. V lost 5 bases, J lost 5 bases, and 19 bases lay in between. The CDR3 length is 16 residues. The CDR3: CASSTTPLDRDNEQFF. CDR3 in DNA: TGTGCCAGCAGCACGACACCCCTGGACAGAGACAATGAGCAGTTCTTC. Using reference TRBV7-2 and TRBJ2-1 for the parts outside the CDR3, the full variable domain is GAGVSQSPSNKVTEKGKDVELRCDPISGHTALYWYRQSLGQGLEFLIYFQGNSAPDKSGLPSDRFSAERTGGSVSTLTIQRTQQEDSAVYLCASSTTPLDRDNEQFFGPGTRLTVL.

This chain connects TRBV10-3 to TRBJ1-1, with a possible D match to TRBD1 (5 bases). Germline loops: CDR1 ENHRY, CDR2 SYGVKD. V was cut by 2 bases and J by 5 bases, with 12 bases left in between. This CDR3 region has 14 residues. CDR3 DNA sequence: TGTGCCATCAGTGAGAGCCAGGGATGGACTGAAGCTTTCTTT. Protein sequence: CAISESQGWTEAFF.

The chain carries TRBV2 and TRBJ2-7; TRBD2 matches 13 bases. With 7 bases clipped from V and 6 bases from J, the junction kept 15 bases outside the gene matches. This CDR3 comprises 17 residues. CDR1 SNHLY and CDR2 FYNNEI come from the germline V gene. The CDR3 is CASTLLAGGLTIGEQYF. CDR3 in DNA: TGTGCCAGCACCTTACTAGCGGGAGGGCTTACTATCGGCGAGCAGTACTTC.

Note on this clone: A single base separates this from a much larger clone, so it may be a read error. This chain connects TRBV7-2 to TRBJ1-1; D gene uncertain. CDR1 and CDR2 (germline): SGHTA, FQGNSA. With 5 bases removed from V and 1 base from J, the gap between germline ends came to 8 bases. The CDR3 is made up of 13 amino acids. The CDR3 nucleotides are TGTGCCAGCAGCGCACAGAAGAACACTGAAGCTTTCTTT. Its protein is CASSAQKNTEAFF.

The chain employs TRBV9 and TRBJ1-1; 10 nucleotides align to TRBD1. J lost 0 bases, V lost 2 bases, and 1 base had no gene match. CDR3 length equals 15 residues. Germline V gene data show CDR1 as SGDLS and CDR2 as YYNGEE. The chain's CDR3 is CASSVGTGVNTEAFF. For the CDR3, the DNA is TGTGCCAGCAGCGTGGGGACAGGGGTGAACACTGAAGCTTTCTTT.

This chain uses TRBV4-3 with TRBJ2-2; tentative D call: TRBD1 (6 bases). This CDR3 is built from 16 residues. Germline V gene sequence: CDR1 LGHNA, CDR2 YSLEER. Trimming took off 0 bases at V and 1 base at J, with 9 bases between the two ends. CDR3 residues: CASSQETGLNTGELFF. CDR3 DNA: TGCGCCAGCAGCCAAGAAACAGGGCTGAACACCGGGGAGCTGTTTTTT.

The CDR3 reads CASSRTGTRGTGELFF. Written as DNA, the CDR3 is TGTGCCAGCAGCCGAACCGGGACTAGGGGCACCGGGGAGCTGTTTTTT. This chain joins TRBV6-2 or TRBV6-3 and TRBJ2-2, with 8 bases aligning to TRBD2. The V and J ends lost 6 bases and 4 bases, in that order; junction bases with no gene match: 10. The germline gives CDR1 MNHEY, CDR2 SVGEGT. The CDR3 runs 16 residues.

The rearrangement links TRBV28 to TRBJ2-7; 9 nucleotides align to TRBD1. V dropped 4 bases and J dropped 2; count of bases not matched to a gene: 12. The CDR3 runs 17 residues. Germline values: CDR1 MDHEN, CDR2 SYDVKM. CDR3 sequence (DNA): TGTGCCAGCAGTTCTTTCTCTGGGGACAGGGCCCCCTACGAGCAGTACTTC. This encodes CASSSFSGDRAPYEQYF.

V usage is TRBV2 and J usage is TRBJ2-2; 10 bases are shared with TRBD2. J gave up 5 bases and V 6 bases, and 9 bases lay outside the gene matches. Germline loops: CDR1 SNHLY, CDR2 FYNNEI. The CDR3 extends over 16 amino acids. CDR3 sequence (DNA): TGTGCCAGCAGGGTATCTAGCGGGAGCAGGACCGGGGAGCTGTTTTTT. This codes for CASRVSSGSRTGELFF.